This T cell receptor beta chain was sequenced for a study of cytomegalovirus exposure and HLA in healthy donors. Study observations and caveats: What was likely a sequencing artifact was a cluster of highly shared sequence variants. In a later analysis, at a false discovery rate of 0.05, about 17,000 TCR beta sequences matched HLA alleles.

The study ran its PCR with 60 Vbeta and 13 Jbeta primers. The repertoire was sequenced with immunoSEQ multiplex PCR; TCRdb's copy has only in-frame clones and lacks some. Of around 280,000 clones in the sample, about 87% are singletons; the top ten hold about 2.5%. With regard to this clone: Its specificity is not known.

CDR1 ENHRY and CDR2 SYGVKD come from the germline V gene. The CDR3 contains 13 residues. V was pared by 2 bases and J by 6 bases, with 7 bases between. The rearrangement joins TRBV10-3 to TRBJ1-4; possibly TRBD1 for D (5 bases). Input material: PBMCs. This receptor was obtained from a woman in her late teens or twenties in good health and CMV-seronegative. The CDR3 region has the DNA TGTGCCATCAGTGAGGTCAGGGATGAAAAACTGTTTTTT. Translation gives CAISEVRDEKLFF.